The subject of this entry is one T cell receptor beta chain. Its matching antigen is unknown. This entry is derived from a study of blood T cells in healthy people across ages. A J-beta primer mix and a sample-barcoded 5' primer were used in a second PCR of about 6 to 12 cycles. Unique molecular identifiers of 12 random nucleotides labeled each cDNA. Each CDR3 protein is one row after TCRdb ran MiXCR on the 5' RACE reads. The sample contains fewer than 650,000 distinct CDR3 sequences, about 28% of which appear only once. The germline V gene encodes CDR1 SGHAT and CDR2 FQNNGV. The CDR3 is made up of 16 amino acids. With 4 bases clipped from V and 0 bases from J, the junction kept 6 bases outside the gene matches. Study conclusions and caveats: Unsorted PBMCs prevented conclusive naive versus antigen-experienced comparison.

The same data also went into a second study, on T cells of mothers and their children. That report notes: Among related mother-child pairs, overlap was slightly higher than in unrelated pairs, though not significantly.

The sequence was obtained from a boy aged 2-9 years in good health. The V gene is TRBV11-2, the J gene TRBJ2-5; TRBD2 matches at 9 bases. The sample was blood. This chain's CDR3 is CASSSMTSGYQETQYF. The CDR3 DNA reads TGTGCCAGCAGCTCGATGACTAGCGGATACCAAGAGACCCAGTACTTC.